Presented here are 24 T cell receptor beta chains from one specimen sequenced in a study of identical twins (dated by TCRdb to the mid-2010s). Libraries were built with 5' RACE. Sequenced on an Illumina HiSeq 2000. TCRdb redid the processing of the public reads, applying fastp at Q25 and MiXCR, and retained in-frame beta chains. Each entry merges the rows of one CDR3 protein and shows their most common DNA and genes. This sample comprises around 250,000 distinct CDR3 sequences, roughly 7.1% of them detected only once. Approximately 15% of the sample rests with the top ten. These data are also associated with another study on T cells expressing NK-cell markers.

The sequenced sample was CD8+ T cells sorted from blood. The receptors stem from a woman under 30 in good health.

This clonotype was recorded at least ten times. V gene TRBV4-3 combines with J gene TRBJ2-1, with 12 positions matching TRBD1. The CDR3 consists of 19 residues. Germline V gene lookup returns CDR1 LGHNA and CDR2 YSLEER. Trimming cost V 3 bases and J 0 bases; bases outside gene matches: 9. The CDR3 spells CASSHRDRGRISSYNEQFF. The CDR3 DNA is TGCGCCAGCAGCCACCGGGACAGGGGGCGTATTAGCTCCTACAATGAGCAGTTCTTC.

This clonotype came up many times. The chain carries TRBV12-3 or TRBV12-4 and TRBJ1-1; D gene unclear. V lost 3 bases, J lost 2 bases, and 7 bases lay in between. The CDR3 totals 13 residues. The CDR3 nucleotides read TGTGCCAGCAGTTTGACGGCAAACACTGAAGCTTTCTTT. This gives the protein CASSLTANTEAFF.

In its sample, this clonotype was seen many times. The J gene is TRBJ2-7, the V gene TRBV5-1, with TRBD1 matching over 8 bases. The CDR3 sequence is 14 residues long. Trimming at V came to 5 bases and at J to 9 bases, leaving 13 bases not matched to a gene. CDR1 is SGHRS, CDR2 YFSETQ, per germline. In DNA form, the CDR3 reads TGCGCCAGCAGAGGAGGACAGGGCCCCAGGGGGCAGTACTTC. It translates to CASRGGQGPRGQYF.

CDR3 in DNA: TGTGCCAGCGCGATCGGACAGGGAGCTGCAGATACGCAGTATTTT. Its translation: CASAIGQGAADTQYF. This chain uses TRBV7-9 with TRBJ2-3; 8 positions agree with TRBD1. The CDR3 runs 15 residues. Losses at the gene ends were 8 bases for V and 4 bases for J; bases not matched to a gene: 11. CDR1 SEHNR and CDR2 FQNEAQ come from the germline V gene (reference sequence). Supplemented by reference TRBV7-9 and TRBJ2-3, the full variable domain reads DTGVSQNPRHKITKRGQNVTFRCDPISEHNRLYWYRQTLGQGPEFLTYFQNEAQLEKSRLLSDRFSAERPKGSFSTLEIQRTEQGDSAMYLCASAIGQGAADTQYFGPGTRLTVL.

This clonotype occurred a few times. The chain has TRBV7-9 and TRBJ2-1; D is ambiguous. There are 12 residues in the CDR3. V lost 5 bases and J lost 8, with 10 bases in between. Germline V gene data show CDR1 as SEHNR and CDR2 as FQNEAQ (reference sequence). The DNA for the CDR3 is TGTGCCAGCAGCATGGAATCGGATGAGCAGTTCTTC. Translating gives CASSMESDEQFF.

The CDR3 region has the DNA TGTGCCAGCAGCTTTCGACGGGGGAATGAAAAACTGTTTTTT. It translates to CASSFRRGNEKLFF. The chain carries TRBV7-8 and TRBJ1-4, with D possibly TRBD1 on 5 matching bases. Germline CDR1 reads SGHVS; CDR2 reads FQNEAQ. V lost 3 bases and J 5 bases, leaving 10 bases between the germline ends. The CDR3 extends over 14 amino acids.

This clonotype was seen a handful of times. This chain links TRBV6-5 with TRBJ2-1; the D gene is possibly TRBD1 (6 bases). This CDR3 has 14 residues. Germline V gene data show CDR1 as MNHEY and CDR2 as SVGAGI. Trimming took 4 bases from V and 4 from J, leaving 11 bases between them. In nucleotides, the CDR3 is TGTGCCAGCAGTTTCGCCGGACAGTACAATGAGCAGTTCTTC. It encodes CASSFAGQYNEQFF.

This clonotype was recorded at least ten times. The J gene is TRBJ2-7, the V gene TRBV7-9, with a weak D call TRBD1 (5 bases). V lost 5 bases and J lost 3, with 11 bases in between. Germline CDR1 reads SEHNR; CDR2 reads FQNEAQ (reference sequence). This CDR3 comprises 13 residues. The CDR3 DNA follows: TGTGCCAGCAGCCTCGGACATTACTACGAGCAGTACTTC. As protein: CASSLGHYYEQYF.

The sample holds a few counts of this clonotype. In nucleotides, the CDR3 is TGTGCCAGTAGTATGACTAGTACTCAGGAGCAGTTCTTC. Amino acids: CASSMTSTQEQFF. This chain connects TRBV19 to TRBJ2-1, with a possible D match to TRBD2 (6 bases). Germline loops: CDR1 LNHDA, CDR2 SQIVND (reference sequence). The CDR3 has 13 amino acids. Trimming removed 3 bases at V and 10 bases at J, with 13 bases between.

Many counts were recorded for this clonotype. The rearrangement joins TRBV11-2 to TRBJ2-7; 9 positions agree with TRBD1. Trimming cost V 5 bases and J 2 bases; bases outside gene matches: 7. CDR1 and CDR2 (germline): SGHAT, FQNNGV. The CDR3 runs to 15 residues. Here the CDR3 DNA reads TGTGCCAGCAGCCCCATGGGACAGGGCACCTACGAGCAGTACTTC. Its protein product is CASSPMGQGTYEQYF.

This clonotype showed up just a few times. The chain recombines TRBV7-9 with TRBJ2-3; 14 nucleotides match TRBD2. CDR1 is SEHNR, CDR2 FQNEAQ, per germline (reference sequence). The J segment lost 7 bases and the V segment lost 5 bases, leaving 11 bases of the junction unmatched. The CDR3 runs 17 residues. CDR3 nucleotides: TGTGCCAGCAGCCCGGGGACTAGCGGGAGAGGATGGAATACGCAGTATTTT. As protein: CASSPGTSGRGWNTQYF.

The chain links TRBV5-1 to TRBJ2-1; 8 bases are a match to TRBD1. Trimming cost V 4 bases and J 8 bases; bases outside gene matches: 8. In germline, CDR1 is SGHRS, CDR2 YFSETQ. The CDR3 has 14 residues. This chain's CDR3 is CASSLDRGVDEQFF. The CDR3 DNA sequence: TGCGCCAGCAGCCTAGACAGGGGTGTAGATGAGCAGTTCTTC. The whole variable domain, remainder taken from reference TRBV5-1 and TRBJ2-1, is KAGVTQTPRYLIKTRGQQVTLSCSPISGHRSVSWYQQTPGQGLQFLFEYFSETQRNKGNFPGRFSGRQFSNSRSEMNVSTLELGDSALYLCASSLDRGVDEQFFGPGTRLTVL.

This chain connects TRBV7-9 to TRBJ1-1; 7 positions match TRBD1. The V segment lost 1 base and the J segment 7 bases; nucleotides outside the gene matches: 9. Germline lookup yields CDR1 SEHNR and CDR2 FQNEAQ (reference sequence). The CDR3 consists of 15 residues. Here the CDR3 reads CASSLVGGTGDEAFF. Written as DNA, the CDR3 is TGTGCCAGCAGCTTAGTGGGGGGAACAGGGGATGAAGCTTTCTTT.

The rearrangement uses TRBV6-2 or TRBV6-3 and TRBJ2-7, with a weak D call TRBD1 (5 bases). V was shortened by 3 bases and J by 2 bases, with 8 bases between the two germline ends. Germline assignment: CDR1 MNHEY and CDR2 SVGEGT. The CDR3 length is 13 residues. The CDR3 sequence is CASSYGATYEQYF. As DNA, the CDR3 is TGTGCCAGCAGTTATGGGGCCACCTACGAGCAGTACTTC.

The chain employs TRBV27 and TRBJ2-7, with unresolved D. The CDR3 covers 15 residues. Germline-derived CDR1 and CDR2 are MNHEY and SMNVEV (reference sequence). V gave up 2 bases and J gave up 4 bases, with 15 bases separating them. DNA of the CDR3: TGTGCCAGCAGTTTAACGGCAGGTGTGAGGTACGAGCAGTACTTC. Amino acid sequence: CASSLTAGVRYEQYF.

V is TRBV10-2 and J is TRBJ2-7; weak D call: TRBD2 (6 bases). The CDR3 runs to 14 residues. In germline, CDR1 is WSHSY, CDR2 SAAADI. V lost 4 bases to trimming and J lost 4 bases, with 14 bases between them. The CDR3 reads CASSGLSGVYEQYF. As DNA, the CDR3 is TGCGCCAGCAGTGGTTTGTCGGGAGTATACGAGCAGTACTTC.

This clonotype was counted only a few times. The rearrangement links TRBV20-1 to TRBJ2-5; 13 bases map to TRBD2. Germline lookup yields CDR1 DFQATT and CDR2 SNEGSKA (reference sequence). Trimming at V came to 6 bases and at J to 5 bases, leaving 15 bases not matched to a gene. The CDR3 runs to 17 residues. CDR3 sequence reads: CSAPRTSGRDLWETQYF. CDR3 DNA: TGCAGTGCGCCCCGGACTAGCGGGAGAGACCTTTGGGAGACCCAGTACTTC.

This sequence joins TRBV9 and TRBJ2-5; 10 nucleotides match TRBD2. CDR3 length equals 16 residues. Looked up from germline, CDR1 is SGDLS and CDR2 is YYNGEE. With 2 bases clipped from V and 4 bases from J, the junction kept 8 bases outside the gene matches. CDR3 bases: TGTGCCAGCAGCGTCGTAGCGGGGGGCCTTCTAGAGACCCAGTACTTC. The encoded protein is CASSVVAGGLLETQYF.

This clonotype was seen a handful of times. This chain joins TRBV5-6 and TRBJ2-1; 13 nucleotides agree with TRBD2. V dropped 4 bases and J dropped 7; count of bases not matched to a gene: 8. Germline V lookup: CDR1 SGHDT, CDR2 YYEEEE. The CDR3 extends over 16 amino acids. The CDR3 DNA sequence: TGTGCCAGCAGCCGCCGACTAGCGGGGGGACTGAATGAGCAGTTCTTC. This codes for CASSRRLAGGLNEQFF.

Only a few counts were recorded for this clonotype. The V gene is TRBV2, the J gene TRBJ1-1; 8 bases are a match to TRBD1. Germline assignment: CDR1 SNHLY and CDR2 FYNNEI. The CDR3 has 15 amino acids. V trimming: 4 bases; J trimming: 2 bases; junction bases outside the gene matches: 6. Here the CDR3 DNA reads TGTGCCAGCAGTGCTGGACAGGGAGGAAACACTGAAGCTTTCTTT. Translation gives CASSAGQGGNTEAFF.

This clonotype was counted ten times or more. The gene calls are TRBV20-1 and TRBJ2-5; D is possibly TRBD1 (6 bases). The CDR3 runs to 15 residues. Germline CDR1 DFQATT, CDR2 SNEGSKA (reference sequence). Trimming removed 6 bases from V and 0 bases from J, with 17 bases in between. The CDR3 DNA follows: TGCAGTGCCAGGGGTTCCCCCTACCACCAAGAGACCCAGTACTTC. Protein sequence: CSARGSPYHQETQYF.

This clonotype has a count of ten or more. The rearrangement joins TRBV10-2 to TRBJ1-6; D unclear. Germline V gives CDR1 WSHSY, CDR2 SAAADI. Deletions cut 3 bases from V and 3 bases from J, with 3 bases between. The CDR3 is 13 amino acids. The CDR3 loop is CASSDSYNSPLHF. CDR3 DNA: TGCGCCAGCAGTGACAGCTATAATTCACCCCTCCACTTT.

The chain uses TRBV20-1 and TRBJ2-7, with D possibly being TRBD1 (6 bases). Germline V gene sequence: CDR1 DFQATT, CDR2 SNEGSKA (reference sequence). CDR3 size: 15 residues. Deletions cut 0 bases from V and 1 base from J, with 13 bases between. The CDR3 loop is CSARDYRTVSYEQYF. The CDR3 DNA sequence: TGCAGTGCTAGAGATTACCGGACAGTTTCCTACGAGCAGTACTTC.

This clonotype was seen a handful of times. V is TRBV7-3 and J is TRBJ1-1, with 9 bases fitting TRBD1. The CDR3 loop spans 13 amino acids. Germline V gives CDR1 SGHTA, CDR2 FQGTGA. The trim removed 5 bases at V and 12 bases at J, leaving 10 bases unmatched. CDR3 sequence reads: CASSPGTGKQTFF. The CDR3, as DNA: TGTGCCAGCAGCCCTGGGACAGGGAAGCAAACTTTCTTT.